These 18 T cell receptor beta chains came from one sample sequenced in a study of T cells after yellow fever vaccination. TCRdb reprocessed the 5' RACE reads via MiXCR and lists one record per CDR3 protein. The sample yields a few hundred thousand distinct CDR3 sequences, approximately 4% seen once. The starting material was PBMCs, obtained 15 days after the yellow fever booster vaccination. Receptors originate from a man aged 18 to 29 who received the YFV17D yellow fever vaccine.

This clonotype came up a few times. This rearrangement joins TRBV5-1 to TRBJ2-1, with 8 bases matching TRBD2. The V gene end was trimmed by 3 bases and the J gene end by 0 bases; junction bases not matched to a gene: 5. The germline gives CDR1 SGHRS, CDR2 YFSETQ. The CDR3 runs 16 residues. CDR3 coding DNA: TGCGCCAGCAGCTGGGGACTAGTTAGCTCCTACAATGAGCAGTTCTTC. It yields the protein CASSWGLVSSYNEQFF.

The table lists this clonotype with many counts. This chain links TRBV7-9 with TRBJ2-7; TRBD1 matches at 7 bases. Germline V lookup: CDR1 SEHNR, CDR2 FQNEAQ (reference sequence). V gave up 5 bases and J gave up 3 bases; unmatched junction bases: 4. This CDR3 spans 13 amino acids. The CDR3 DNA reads TGTGCCAGCAGCCGAGGACAGGACTACGAGCAGTACGTC. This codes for CASSRGQDYEQYV.

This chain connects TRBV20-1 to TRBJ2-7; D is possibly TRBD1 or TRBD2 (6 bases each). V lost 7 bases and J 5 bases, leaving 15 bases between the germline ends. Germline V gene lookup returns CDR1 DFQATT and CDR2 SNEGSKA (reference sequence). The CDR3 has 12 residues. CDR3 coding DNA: TGCAGTGTCCAGGGGAGGAGCGACGAGCAGTACTTC. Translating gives CSVQGRSDEQYF.

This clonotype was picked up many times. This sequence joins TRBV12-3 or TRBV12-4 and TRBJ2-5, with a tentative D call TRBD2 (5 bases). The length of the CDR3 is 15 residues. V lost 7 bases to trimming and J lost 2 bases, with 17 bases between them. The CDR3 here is CASTPLGGGQETQYF. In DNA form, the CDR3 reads TGTGCCAGCACCCCGTTAGGAGGAGGACAAGAGACCCAGTACTTC.

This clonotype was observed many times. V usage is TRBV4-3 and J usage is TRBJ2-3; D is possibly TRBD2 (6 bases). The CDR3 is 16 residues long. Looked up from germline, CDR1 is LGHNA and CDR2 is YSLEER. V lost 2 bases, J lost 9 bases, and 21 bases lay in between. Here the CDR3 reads CASSQQVGGTRGTQYF. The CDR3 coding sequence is TGCGCCAGCAGCCAACAAGTGGGAGGTACCCGCGGAACGCAGTATTTT.

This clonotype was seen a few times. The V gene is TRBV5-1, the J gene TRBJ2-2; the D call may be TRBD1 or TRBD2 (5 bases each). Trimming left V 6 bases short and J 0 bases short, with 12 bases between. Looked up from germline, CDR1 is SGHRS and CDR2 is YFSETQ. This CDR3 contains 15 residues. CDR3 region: CASTRGSANTGELFF. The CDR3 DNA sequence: TGCGCCAGCACGAGGGGTAGCGCGAACACCGGGGAGCTGTTTTTT. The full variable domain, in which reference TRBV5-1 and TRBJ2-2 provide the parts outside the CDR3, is KAGVTQTPRYLIKTRGQQVTLSCSPISGHRSVSWYQQTPGQGLQFLFEYFSETQRNKGNFPGRFSGRQFSNSRSEMNVSTLELGDSALYLCASTRGSANTGELFFGEGSRLTVL.

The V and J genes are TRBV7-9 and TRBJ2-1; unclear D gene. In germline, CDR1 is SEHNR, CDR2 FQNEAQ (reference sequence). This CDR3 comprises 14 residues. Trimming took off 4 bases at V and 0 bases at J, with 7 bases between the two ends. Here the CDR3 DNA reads TGTGCCAGCAGCTCCGAATACTCCTACAATGAGCAGTTCTTC. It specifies CASSSEYSYNEQFF.

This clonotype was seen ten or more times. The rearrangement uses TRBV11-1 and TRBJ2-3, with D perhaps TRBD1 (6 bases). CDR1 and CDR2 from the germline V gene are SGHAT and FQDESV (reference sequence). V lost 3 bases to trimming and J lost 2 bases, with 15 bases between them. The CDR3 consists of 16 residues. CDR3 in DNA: TGTGCCAGCAGCTTCAGGGGTGTAGGCCCCACAGATACGCAGTATTTT. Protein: CASSFRGVGPTDTQYF.

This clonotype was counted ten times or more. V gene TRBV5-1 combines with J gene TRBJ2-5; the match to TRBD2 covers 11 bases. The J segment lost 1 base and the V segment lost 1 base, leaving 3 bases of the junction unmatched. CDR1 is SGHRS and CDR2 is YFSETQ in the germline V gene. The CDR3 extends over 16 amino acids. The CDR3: CASSLSTSGVQETQYF. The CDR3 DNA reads TGCGCCAGCAGCTTGTCGACTAGCGGGGTCCAAGAGACCCAGTACTTC.

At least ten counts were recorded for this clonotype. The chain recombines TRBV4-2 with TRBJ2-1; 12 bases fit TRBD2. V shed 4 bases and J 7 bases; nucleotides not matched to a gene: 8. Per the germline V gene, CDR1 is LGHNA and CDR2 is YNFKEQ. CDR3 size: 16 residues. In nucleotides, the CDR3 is TGTGCCAGCAGCCGCCCTAGCGGGGGGGCCGAGAATGAGCAGTTCTTC. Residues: CASSRPSGGAENEQFF.

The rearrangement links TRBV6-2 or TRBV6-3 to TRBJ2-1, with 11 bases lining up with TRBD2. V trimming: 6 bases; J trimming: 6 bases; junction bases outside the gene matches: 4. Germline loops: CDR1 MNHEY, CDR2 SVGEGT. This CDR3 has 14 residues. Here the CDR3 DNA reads TGTGCCAGCAGAGGGACTAGCGGATCCAATGAGCAGTTCTTC. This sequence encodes CASRGTSGSNEQFF.

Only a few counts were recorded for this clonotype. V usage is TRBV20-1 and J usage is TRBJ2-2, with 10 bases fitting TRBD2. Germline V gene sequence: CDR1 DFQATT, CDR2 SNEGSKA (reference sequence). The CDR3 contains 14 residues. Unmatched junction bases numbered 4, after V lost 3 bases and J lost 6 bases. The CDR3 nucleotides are TGCAGTGCTAGTTCCAGCGGGGGGGCCGGGGAGCTGTTTTTT. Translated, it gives CSASSSGGAGELFF.

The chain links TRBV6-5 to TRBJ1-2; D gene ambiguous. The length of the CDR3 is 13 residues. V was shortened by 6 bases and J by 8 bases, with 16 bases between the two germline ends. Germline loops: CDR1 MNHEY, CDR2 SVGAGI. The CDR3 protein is CASSWREGGGYTF. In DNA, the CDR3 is TGTGCCAGCAGCTGGAGGGAGGGCGGAGGCTACACCTTC.

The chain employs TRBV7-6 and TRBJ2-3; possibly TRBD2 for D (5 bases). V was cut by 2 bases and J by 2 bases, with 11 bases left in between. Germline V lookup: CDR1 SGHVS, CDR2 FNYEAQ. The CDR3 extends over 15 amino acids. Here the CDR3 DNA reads TGTGCCAGCAGCTTATTGCGGGCCCACACAGATACGCAGTATTTT. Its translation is CASSLLRAHTDTQYF.

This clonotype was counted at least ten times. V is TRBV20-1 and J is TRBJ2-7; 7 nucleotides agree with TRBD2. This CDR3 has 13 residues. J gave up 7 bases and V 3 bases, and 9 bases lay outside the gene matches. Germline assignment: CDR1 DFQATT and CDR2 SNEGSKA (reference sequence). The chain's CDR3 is CSASPAGLAEQYV. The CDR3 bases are TGCAGTGCTAGCCCAGCGGGGCTTGCTGAGCAGTACGTC.

The CDR3 sequence: CASSYGSRGYSPLHF. The CDR3 DNA sequence: TGTGCCAGCAGTTACGGGAGCAGGGGGTATTCACCCCTCCACTTT. The chain couples TRBV6-2 or TRBV6-3 to TRBJ1-6; 7 positions match TRBD1. The CDR3 is made up of 15 amino acids. CDR1 and CDR2 (germline): MNHEY, SVGEGT. Trimming took 2 bases from V and 8 from J; bases not matched to a gene: 6.

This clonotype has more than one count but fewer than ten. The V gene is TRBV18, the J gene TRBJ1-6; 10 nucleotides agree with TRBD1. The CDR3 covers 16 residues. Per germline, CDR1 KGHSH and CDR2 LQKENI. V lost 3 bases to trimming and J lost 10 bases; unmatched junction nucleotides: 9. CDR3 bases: TGTGCCAGCTCACCCCCCGGGACAGGGGTTTACTCACCCCTCCACTTT. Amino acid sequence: CASSPPGTGVYSPLHF.

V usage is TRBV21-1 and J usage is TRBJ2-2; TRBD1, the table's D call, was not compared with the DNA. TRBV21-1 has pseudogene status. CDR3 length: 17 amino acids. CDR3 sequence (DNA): TGTGCCAGCAGCAAAGAGGCGCCCGGGGCGGACACCGGGGAGCTGTTTTTT. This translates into CASSKEAPGADTGELFF.